This T cell receptor beta chain stems from a study of T cell repertoires in cytomegalovirus infection. In the study overall: Indications of both CMV infection and matching HLA type were provided by public TCR beta signatures.

TCRdb itself ran the reads through MiXCR, one entry per CDR3 protein. The sample shows some 300,000 distinct CDR3 sequences, under 20% of them seen only once. In its sample, this clonotype was seen a few times. This CDR3 has 17 amino acids. Germline loops: CDR1 SGHVS, CDR2 FNYEAQ. V lost 1 base and J 5 bases, leaving 20 bases between the germline ends. The sequencing sample was made of PBMCs. The gene calls are TRBV7-6 and TRBJ1-1, with D possibly TRBD1 on 5 matching bases. The sequence derives from a human donor in good health (CMV status not recorded). Some clones in this sample may be carry-over from other donors' samples. Written as DNA, the CDR3 is TGTGCCAGCAGCTTAGGGTATGCAGGGTTGGATGAGACTGAAGCTTTCTTT. It yields the protein CASSLGYAGLDETEAFF.